The 30 T cell receptor beta chains below were found in one sample sequenced in a study of shared clonotypes between healthy human individuals. The data were produced by immunoSEQ multiplex PCR, yet TCRdb's version contains in-frame clones alone and is incomplete. This sample has some 2 million clones, with over 85% found just once. Material for sequencing was naive CD4+ T cells sorted from blood. Subset denoted: CD45RA+ positively selected. These TCRs come from a young man in good health.

The table lists this clone with a count of one. J is TRBJ1-5 and V is TRBV5-1, with D perhaps TRBD1 (6 bases). This CDR3 has 14 amino acids. Between the trimmed V and J ends, which lost 1 base and 5 bases, there was a span of 10 bases. Per germline, CDR1 SGHRS and CDR2 YFSETQ. The CDR3 DNA is TGCGCCAGCAGCTTGAGGGCAGGGGATCAGCCCCAGCATTTT. This encodes CASSLRAGDQPQHF.

The rearrangement uses TRBV30 and TRBJ2-7; 9 nucleotides align to TRBD2. Germline assignment: CDR1 GTSNPN and CDR2 SVGIG (reference sequence). The CDR3 runs to 12 residues. The CDR3 nucleotides read TGTTCTTGTAGCGGGAGAGGGTACGAGCAGTACTTC. It specifies CSCSGRGYEQYF.

The chain recombines TRBV5-1 with TRBJ2-1, with 7 bases identical to TRBD2. V was pared by 4 bases and J by 3 bases, with 4 bases of the junction left unmatched. This CDR3 contains 14 residues. Germline loops: CDR1 SGHRS, CDR2 YFSETQ. CDR3 amino acids: CASSMTSFYNEQFF. CDR3 DNA sequence: TGCGCCAGCAGCATGACTAGCTTCTACAATGAGCAGTTCTTC.

J is TRBJ1-2 and V is TRBV2; D not certain. CDR1 is SNHLY, CDR2 FYNNEI, per germline. Between the trimmed V and J ends, which lost 6 bases and 3 bases, there was a span of 14 bases. The CDR3 spans 14 residues. Written as DNA, the CDR3 is TGTGCCAGCAGATCCAGGCCGCTCGACTATGGCTACACCTTC. This sequence encodes CASRSRPLDYGYTF.

The J gene is TRBJ1-2, the V gene TRBV6-4; tentative D call: TRBD1 (5 bases). This CDR3 has 13 amino acids. V was shortened by 2 bases and J by 8 bases, with 12 bases between the two germline ends. Germline CDR1 is MRHNA and CDR2 is SNTAGT. CDR3 residues: CASSDPGTGGYTF. The CDR3 nucleotides read TGTGCCAGCAGTGACCCCGGGACGGGGGGCTACACCTTC.

The chain recombines TRBV4-2 with TRBJ2-3; D is possibly TRBD2 (6 bases). Germline CDR1 and CDR2: LGHNA and YNFKEQ. This CDR3 has 14 amino acids. The CDR3 protein is CASSQRAFTDTQYF. The CDR3 DNA reads as TGTGCGTCAAGCCAGCGGGCCTTCACAGATACGCAGTATTTT.

The chain is built from TRBV5-6 and TRBJ1-6; no firm D call. Germline V gives CDR1 SGHDT, CDR2 YYEEEE. The CDR3 runs to 16 residues. V lost 1 base, J lost 2 bases, and 10 bases lay in between. DNA for the CDR3: TGTGCCAGCAGCTTGCGAAGAATTGCCTATAATTCACCCCTCCACTTT. Translating it yields CASSLRRIAYNSPLHF.

The V gene is TRBV29-1, the J gene TRBJ2-5; no firm D call. The CDR3 loop spans 12 amino acids. Germline V CDR1 and CDR2: SQVTM, ANQGSEA. V was cut by 4 bases and J by 1 base, with 7 bases left in between. The CDR3 coding sequence is TGCAGCGTTGGATCCGGCCAAGAGACCCAGTACTTC. This gives the protein CSVGSGQETQYF.

The V call is TRBV19, the J call TRBJ1-6, with no clear D. V gave up 7 bases and J gave up 9 bases, with 13 bases separating them. The germline CDR1 and CDR2 sequences are LNHDA and SQIVND (reference sequence). CDR3 size: 13 residues. The DNA for the CDR3 is TGTGCCAGTAACGAGGCCCTTCTTTCACCCCTCCACTTT. Encoded protein: CASNEALLSPLHF.

The chain recombines TRBV5-8 with TRBJ1-5; D might be TRBD1 (5 bases). V shed 0 bases and J shed 0 bases, with 10 bases lying between them. Germline V gene lookup returns CDR1 SGHTS and CDR2 YDEGEE. CDR3 size: 16 residues. In DNA form, the CDR3 reads TGTGCCAGCAGCTTGGATTTTGGGGGTAGCAATCAGCCCCAGCATTTT. As protein: CASSLDFGGSNQPQHF.

This rearrangement joins TRBV7-2 to TRBJ1-6, with D possibly matching TRBD1 (6 bases). Trimming removed 1 base at V and 7 bases at J, with 17 bases between. In germline, CDR1 is SGHTA, CDR2 FQGNSA. The CDR3 spans 17 residues. CDR3 residues: CASSLGGKGVGNSPLHF. The DNA for the CDR3 is TGTGCCAGCAGCTTAGGAGGGAAGGGGGTGGGAAATTCACCCCTCCACTTT. The entire variable domain, with the rest obtained from reference TRBV7-2 and TRBJ1-6, is as follows: GAGVSQSPSNKVTEKGKDVELRCDPISGHTALYWYRQSLGQGLEFLIYFQGNSAPDKSGLPSDRFSAERTGGSVSTLTIQRTQQEDSAVYLCASSLGGKGVGNSPLHFGNGTRLTVT.

As to this clone: The junction departs from germline at one end; a sequencing error may be responsible. The chain combines TRBV29-1 with TRBJ2-2; perhaps TRBD1 as D (5 bases). Germline V gene data show CDR1 as SQVTM and CDR2 as ANQGSEA. The CDR3 runs 13 residues. The CDR3 loop reads CSVGSGNAGELFF. The CDR3 DNA is TGCAGCGTTGGGTCAGGGAACGCCGGGGAGCTGTTTTTT.

The chain combines TRBV5-4 with TRBJ2-3; D gene uncertain. V gave up 2 bases and J gave up 5 bases, with 15 bases separating them. The germline gives CDR1 SGHNT, CDR2 YYREEE (reference sequence). This CDR3 contains 15 residues. Written as DNA, the CDR3 is TGTGCCAGCAGCTTTGATCGGGTCTCGGTAGATACGCAGTATTTT. It codes for CASSFDRVSVDTQYF.

This clone appeared a single time. The J gene is TRBJ1-2, the V gene TRBV30; D gene unclear. CDR1 is GTSNPN, CDR2 SVGIG, per germline (reference sequence). Between the trimmed V and J ends, which lost 2 bases and 6 bases, there was a span of 16 bases. The CDR3 is 14 residues long. CDR3 coding DNA: TGTGCCTGGAGTTTATCCCCCGGAACCCATGGCTACACCTTC. Its protein is CAWSLSPGTHGYTF.

The chain is built from TRBV30 and TRBJ2-7; TRBD1 might be the D (5 bases). This CDR3 spans 11 amino acids. The V gene lost 5 bases and the J gene lost 5 bases, with 10 bases spanning the gap. Germline assignment: CDR1 GTSNPN and CDR2 SVGIG (reference sequence). In nucleotides, the CDR3 is TGTGCCTGGGGCATGGACAACGAGCAGTACTTC. Amino acids: CAWGMDNEQYF.

The chain is built from TRBV6-5 and TRBJ1-1, with a weak D call TRBD1 (6 bases). Germline CDR1 reads MNHEY; CDR2 reads SVGAGI. V was shortened by 6 bases and J by 6 bases, with 11 bases between the two germline ends. The CDR3 has 12 residues. CDR3 residues: CASRGTTAEAFF. CDR3 in DNA: TGTGCCAGCAGGGGGACAACTGCTGAAGCTTTCTTT.

The CDR3 reads CASSTRTVRGNTEAFF. The CDR3, as DNA: TGTGCCAGTAGTACCCGGACGGTTCGGGGGAACACTGAAGCTTTCTTT. V usage is TRBV19 and J usage is TRBJ1-1; D gene unclear. The V gene lost 4 bases and the J gene lost 1 base, with 16 bases spanning the gap. CDR3 length equals 16 residues. CDR1 is LNHDA and CDR2 is SQIVND in the germline V gene (reference sequence).

The chain links TRBV10-3 to TRBJ2-2; 10 positions agree with TRBD2. There are 16 residues in the CDR3. CDR1 ENHRY and CDR2 SYGVKD come from the germline V gene. The ends lost 2 bases at V and 4 bases at J; junction bases unmatched: 4. CDR3 bases: TGTGCCATCAGTGAGACACTAGCGGGGATCACCGGGGAGCTGTTTTTT. Encoded protein: CAISETLAGITGELFF.

This clone was seen only a few times. The CDR3 spells CASSLNSGDYGYTF. The CDR3 nucleotides read TGCGCCAGCAGCTTAAATTCAGGGGACTATGGCTACACCTTC. This chain connects TRBV5-1 to TRBJ1-2, with D tentatively TRBD1 (6 bases). The CDR3 length is 14 residues. Germline CDR1 SGHRS, CDR2 YFSETQ. Trimming left V 2 bases short and J 3 bases short, with 11 bases between.

The chain joins TRBV15 to TRBJ2-1; 7 bases are a match to TRBD1. The CDR3 totals 15 residues. Germline V gives CDR1 LNHNV, CDR2 YYDKDF (reference sequence). J gave up 6 bases and V 0 bases, and 5 bases lay outside the gene matches. CDR3 amino acids: CATSRDGQAPNEQFF. The CDR3 bases are TGTGCCACCAGCAGAGATGGACAGGCCCCCAATGAGCAGTTCTTC.

Concerning this clone itself: This sample includes further DNA sequences coding for the same CDR3. The J gene is TRBJ1-3, the V gene TRBV5-1; the D is unclear. CDR1 is SGHRS, CDR2 YFSETQ, per germline. V dropped 0 bases and J dropped 0 bases, with 7 bases sitting between them. This CDR3 spans 15 amino acids. The chain's CDR3 is CASSLDTGSGNTIYF. CDR3 DNA sequence: TGCGCCAGCAGCTTGGATACGGGCTCTGGAAACACCATATATTTT.

This clone has more than one count but fewer than ten. V usage is TRBV30 and J usage is TRBJ2-5; the match to TRBD2 covers 16 bases. With 6 bases clipped from V and 3 bases from J, the junction kept 1 base outside the gene matches. The CDR3 is 14 amino acids. Germline CDR1 GTSNPN, CDR2 SVGIG (reference sequence). The CDR3 loop is CACGTSGGEETQYF. The CDR3 DNA reads as TGTGCCTGCGGGACTAGCGGGGGGGAAGAGACCCAGTACTTC.

Of note for this clone: A read error may explain this, as a much larger clone is one base away. Within the sample, other DNA sequences also encode this same CDR3. The V and J genes are TRBV6-5 and TRBJ1-1; perhaps TRBD1 as D (5 bases). The germline V and J ends were trimmed by 6 bases and 1 base, with 9 bases remaining between them. The germline V gene encodes CDR1 MNHEY and CDR2 SVGAGI. The CDR3 is 13 amino acids. The DNA for the CDR3 is TGTGCCAGCAGCCGGGGGAAGAACACTGAAGCTTTCTTT. It encodes CASSRGKNTEAFF.

To note about this clone: One junction end does not reproduce the germline sequence, and a read error may be involved. The rearrangement links TRBV29-1 to TRBJ1-1, with D possibly being TRBD1 (5 bases). The V gene's germline CDR1 is SQVTM and CDR2 ANQGSEA. The CDR3 has 12 residues. The CDR3 loop is CSVEARDLEAFF. CDR3 bases: TGCAGCGTGGAAGCTCGGGACCTTGAAGCTTTCTTT.

J is TRBJ2-5 and V is TRBV30; D is undetermined. Per the germline V gene, CDR1 is GTSNPN and CDR2 is SVGIG (reference sequence). The CDR3 loop spans 11 amino acids. V was cut by 2 bases and J by 11 bases, with 12 bases left in between. This CDR3 reads CAWSRADEQYF. The DNA of the CDR3 is TGTGCCTGGAGTCGGGCTGATGAGCAGTACTTC.

This clone was seen only once. This sequence joins TRBV5-1 and TRBJ2-7; 7 nucleotides align to TRBD1. Trimming removed 0 bases from V and 2 bases from J; junction bases left unmatched: 5. CDR1 is SGHRS, CDR2 YFSETQ, per germline. CDR3 size: 15 residues. The CDR3 DNA sequence: TGCGCCAGCAGCTTGGGACAGGGATTTACCTACGAGCAGTACTTC. Amino acids: CASSLGQGFTYEQYF.

This sequence joins TRBV6-4 and TRBJ2-3; 10 bases match TRBD2. Per the germline V gene, CDR1 is MRHNA and CDR2 is SNTAGT. The CDR3 contains 14 residues. V was clipped by 6 bases and J by 6 bases; unmatched bases: 6. CDR3 region: CASSERGGRDTQYF. CDR3 nucleotide sequence: TGTGCCAGCAGCGAGCGGGGGGGCCGGGATACGCAGTATTTT.

The gene calls are TRBV4-1 and TRBJ2-7, with 8 bases aligning to TRBD2. Losses at the gene ends were 4 bases for V and 0 bases for J; bases not matched to a gene: 11. Germline lookup yields CDR1 MGHRA and CDR2 YSYEKL. This CDR3 contains 17 residues. CDR3 amino acids: CASSRQQVSGNSYEQYF. The CDR3 DNA reads TGCGCCAGCAGCCGACAGCAGGTTAGCGGGAACTCCTACGAGCAGTACTTC.

To note about this clone: The same CDR3 is also encoded by other DNA sequences in this sample. The rearrangement joins TRBV30 to TRBJ1-5, with D uncertain. Trimming stripped 0 bases from V and 5 bases from J, with 8 bases between. This CDR3 has 13 amino acids. The germline V gene encodes CDR1 GTSNPN and CDR2 SVGIG (reference sequence). In DNA form, the CDR3 reads TGTGCCTGGAGTGTGGCCGGGGATCAGCCCCAGCATTTT. This gives the protein CAWSVAGDQPQHF.

J is TRBJ2-2 and V is TRBV5-4; tentatively, D is TRBD1 (5 bases). CDR1 and CDR2 (germline): SGHNT, YYREEE (reference sequence). V lost 2 bases, J lost 1 base, and 15 bases lay in between. The CDR3 spans 17 residues. In DNA form, the CDR3 reads TGTGCCAGCAGCTTTGGACACCTTAATAAGAACACCGGGGAGCTGTTTTTT. As protein: CASSFGHLNKNTGELFF.